The 4 T cell receptor beta chains below all came from one sample that was sequenced in a study of technical replicates of blood from several donors. Measured with immunoSEQ multiplex PCR; TCRdb has only the in-frame clones, and not every one. The data show tens of thousands of clones, 90% to 95% seen once. What was sequenced was T cells isolated from PBMCs. The receptor source for this set is a human donor in good health.

The V gene is TRBV7-6, the J gene TRBJ1-1, with no clear D. CDR1 SGHVS and CDR2 FNYEAQ come from the germline V gene. V was shortened by 5 bases and J by 1 base, with 8 bases between the two germline ends. This CDR3 contains 13 residues. The CDR3 DNA follows: TGTGCCAGCAGCACCCCAGGGAACACTGAAGCTTTCTTT. Encoded protein: CASSTPGNTEAFF.

This clone was seen just once. The chain carries TRBV6-4 and TRBJ1-6; a possible D gene is TRBD1 (6 bases). V was clipped by 7 bases and J by 5 bases, with 15 bases between them. The CDR3 length is 15 residues. CDR1 is MRHNA and CDR2 is SNTAGT in the germline V gene. CDR3 DNA sequence: TGTGCCAGCAAGGGGGACCCTCTCGATAATTCACCCCTCCACTTT. Protein sequence: CASKGDPLDNSPLHF.

The V gene is TRBV4-1, the J gene TRBJ2-7; weak D call: TRBD1 (6 bases). V dropped 0 bases and J dropped 3 bases, with 9 bases sitting between them. In germline, CDR1 is MGHRA, CDR2 YSYEKL. The CDR3 has 14 residues. CDR3 in amino acids: CASSQDLGGYEQYF. The CDR3 coding sequence is TGCGCCAGCAGCCAAGATCTAGGGGGCTACGAGCAGTACTTC.

The chain combines TRBV29-1 with TRBJ2-7; 7 nucleotides align to TRBD1. Germline V CDR1 and CDR2: SQVTM, ANQGSEA. This CDR3 has 13 amino acids. The J segment lost 3 bases and the V segment lost 5 bases, leaving 7 bases of the junction unmatched. The CDR3 is CSVLPQGVYEQYF. CDR3 in DNA: TGCAGCGTTCTTCCTCAGGGGGTCTACGAGCAGTACTTC.